Listed below are T cell receptor beta chains from one sample, sequenced in a study of molecular identifiers for immune sequencing clone quantification. TCRdb re-called the PCR reads through MiXCR, storing one row per CDR3 protein. The sample lists about 100,000 distinct CDR3 sequences; around 33% were seen once. Sequencing was done on a sample of naive CD8+ T cells from blood, with Jurkat cell RNA spiked in. The source of these receptors is a human donor in good health. Some libraries in this study had Jurkat cell RNA spiked in. Both conserved end residues are part of each CDR3. D genes are given only for firm matches. Clone size, where shown, is once, few, many, or a class for clones that have expanded.

>TRBD1|once|TRBV12-3/TRBV12-4|TRBJ2-6
CASRWGDRGFGANVLTF
TGTGCCAGCCGTTGGGGGGACAGGGGGTTTGGGGCCAACGTCCTGACTTTC
>.|.|TRBV6-6|TRBJ2-7
CASSRPGGWEQYF
TGTGCCAGCAGCCGACCGGGGGGCTGGGAGCAGTACTTC
>.|.|TRBV25-1|TRBJ2-2
CASRHRDTGELYF
TGTGCCAGCAGACACCGGGACACCGGGGAGCTGTATTTT
>.|.|TRBV20-1|TRBJ1-4
CSAKGHPNEKLFF
TGCAGTGCTAAAGGACACCCTAATGAAAAACTGTTTTTT
>TRBD1|.|TRBV6-2/TRBV6-3|TRBJ1-5
CASRDRTIQPQQF
TGTGCCAGCAGGGACAGGACTATTCAGCCCCAGCAATTT
>.|.|TRBV7-2|TRBJ2-7
CASSYAGLSYEQYF
TGTGCCAGCAGCTATGCGGGACTGTCCTACGAGCAGTACTTC
>.|.|TRBV13|TRBJ2-2
CASSFPRGATGELVF
TGTGCCAGCAGCTTCCCTAGGGGCGCGACCGGGGAGCTGGTTTTT
>.|.|TRBV4-1|TRBJ2-2
CASSHPVWSSTGELIF
TGCGCCAGCAGCCATCCAGTTTGGTCCAGCACCGGGGAGCTGATTTTT
>.|many|TRBV28|TRBJ1-1
CASSPGRENTEAFF
TGTGCCAGCAGTCCCGGACGAGAGAACACTGAAGCTTTCTTT
>.|.|TRBV13|TRBJ2-3
CASSKERNTDTQYF
TGTGCCAGCAGTAAGGAGCGGAACACAGATACGCAGTATTTT
>TRBD2|many|TRBV28|TRBJ2-7
CASSLLSGLASDEQYF
TGTGCCAGCAGTTTGCTATCGGGACTAGCCAGCGACGAGCAGTACTTC
>.|.|TRBV5-6|TRBJ2-7
CASTRWDSSEQYF
TGTGCCAGCACCCGCTGGGACTCCAGCGAGCAGTACTTC
>TRBD2|many|TRBV7-8|TRBJ2-3
CASSLGTSGSDTQYF
TGTGCCAGCAGCTTAGGGACTAGCGGTTCAGATACGCAGTATTTT
>TRBD2|few|TRBV9|TRBJ2-5
CASSVGTSGQETQYF
TGTGCCAGCAGCGTAGGGACTAGCGGCCAAGAGACCCAGTACTTC
>.|many|TRBV2|TRBJ2-3
CASLHHGPSTDTQYF
TGTGCCAGCCTCCACCACGGACCAAGCACAGATACGCAGTATTTT
>.|many|TRBV20-1|TRBJ2-1
CSAKSPRLGYEQFF
TGCAGTGCTAAGAGCCCCCGACTAGGCTATGAGCAGTTCTTC
>.|many|TRBV28|TRBJ1-1
CASSFHRDIEAFF
TGTGCCAGCAGTTTCCACCGGGACATTGAAGCTTTCTTT
>.|.|TRBV6-2/TRBV6-3|TRBJ2-3
CASSYYPPQPGDTDTQYF
TGTGCCAGCAGTTACTACCCTCCCCAACCTGGGGACACAGATACGCAGTATTTT
>.|many|TRBV7-8|TRBJ1-5
CASSLGGVQPQHF
TGTGCCAGCAGCTTAGGAGGGGTTCAGCCCCAGCATTTT
>.|many|TRBV7-9|TRBJ1-2
CASSPSEAYGYTF
TGTGCCAGCAGCCCCTCAGAAGCTTATGGCTACACCTTC
>TRBD2|few|TRBV13|TRBJ2-5
CASSLTSLFGTQYF
TGTGCCAGCAGTTTGACTAGCCTTTTCGGGACCCAGTACTTC
>.|few|TRBV5-1|TRBJ2-1
CASSLEQNEQFF
TGCGCCAGCAGCTTGGAACAGAATGAGCAGTTCTTC
>.|few|TRBV7-9|TRBJ1-1
CASSRLWENTEAFF
TGTGCCAGCAGCCGGCTGTGGGAGAACACTGAAGCTTTCTTT
>.|.|TRBV6-1|TRBJ2-7
CSSGAYEQYF
TGTAGTAGCGGCGCCTACGAGCAGTACTTC
>.|few|TRBV27|TRBJ2-3
CASEDSTTDTQYF
TGTGCCAGCGAGGACTCAACCACAGATACGCAGTATTTT
>.|few|TRBV6-6|TRBJ2-3
CVVVADTQYF
TGTGTGGTGGTCGCAGATACGCAGTATTTT
>.|once|TRBV7-9|TRBJ2-2
CASSSLLGKDTGELVF
TGTGCCAGCAGCTCCCTTCTTGGGAAGGACACCGGGGAGCTGGTTTTT
>TRBD2|many|TRBV28|TRBJ2-7
CASSLLAGGPHEQYF
TGTGCCAGCAGCCTACTAGCGGGAGGGCCCCACGAGCAGTACTTC
>TRBD1|.|TRBV10-3|TRBJ2-3
CAISKGTGVADTQYF
TGTGCCATCAGCAAGGGGACAGGGGTTGCAGATACGCAGTATTTT
>TRBD1|.|TRBV10-3|TRBJ2-7
CATSEPRTGRYEQYF
TGTGCCACCAGTGAGCCTCGGACAGGTCGGTACGAGCAGTACTTC
>TRBD2|.|TRBV10-3|TRBJ2-3
CAISESGTSVLLSAQYF
TGTGCCATCAGTGAGTCAGGGACTAGCGTATTGTTGTCGGCGCAGTATTTT
>.|.|TRBV28|TRBJ2-3
CASSLSPGSTDTQNF
TGTGCCAGCAGTTTATCCCCAGGTAGCACAGATACGCAGAATTTT
>TRBD2|.|TRBV7-2|TRBJ2-3
CASSQGGVTSGSVADTQYF
TGTGCCAGCAGCCAGGGGGGTGTTACTAGCGGGAGCGTAGCGGATACGCAGTATTTT
>.|.|TRBV24-1|TRBJ2-1
CATSDLMGHGNNEQFF
TGTGCCACCAGTGATTTAATGGGACATGGCAACAATGAGCAGTTCTTC
>.|.|TRBV10-3|TRBJ2-1
CAISAPIRPNEQFF
TGTGCCATCAGTGCCCCCATACGCCCCAATGAGCAGTTCTTC
>TRBD1|few|TRBV5-3|TRBJ2-7
CASSLAGGTGLYEQYF
TGTGCCAGCAGCTTGGCCGGTGGGACAGGGCTCTACGAGCAGTACTTC
>.|.|TRBV24-1|TRBJ2-2
CATSDLLGNTGELFF
TGTGCCACCAGTGATTTACTCGGTAATACCGGGGAGCTGTTTTTT
>.|.|TRBV28|TRBJ1-6
CASSRTGSYNSPLHF
TGTGCCAGCAGCCGAACAGGGTCCTATAATTCACCCCTCCACTTT
>TRBD1|few|TRBV6-5|TRBJ1-6
CASSYLTGPFNSPLHF
TGTGCCAGCAGTTACCTGACAGGGCCCTTCAATTCACCCCTCCACTTT
>.|few|TRBV12-3/TRBV12-4|TRBJ2-3
CASSLMDGFQYF
TGTGCCAGCAGTTTAATGGACGGCTTCCAGTATTTT
>TRBD1|many|TRBV5-1|TRBJ2-1
CASSYDRDIVGTLPEFF
TGCGCCAGCAGTTATGACAGGGACATTGTGGGGACCCTTCCGGAGTTCTTC
>.|.|TRBV13|TRBJ2-5
CASSPSEGMVQETQYF
TGTGCCAGCAGCCCCTCCGAGGGTATGGTACAAGAGACCCAGTACTTC
>.|few|TRBV7-2|TRBJ2-1
CASSFLGAPGEQFF
TGTGCCAGCAGCTTCCTGGGGGCCCCCGGGGAGCAGTTCTTC